Below are 9 T cell receptor beta chains sequenced from a single sample in a study of cytomegalovirus exposure and HLA in healthy donors. Amplification used 60 Vbeta primers and 13 Jbeta primers. This table comes from immunoSEQ multiplex PCR, and its TCRdb copy is limited to in-frame clones, with some not included. In the table there are 130,000 to 150,000 clones, about three quarters of which are singletons. Specimen: PBMCs. These receptor sequences come from a woman aged 25-40 years in good health and CMV-seronegative.

This sequence joins TRBV4-3 and TRBJ1-4, with a weak D call TRBD1 (5 bases). Germline assignment: CDR1 LGHNA and CDR2 YSLEER. The length of the CDR3 is 13 residues. V lost 2 bases and J lost 8, with 9 bases in between. CDR3 nucleotide sequence: TGCGCCAGCAGCCAAACGACAGAAGAAAAACTGTTTTTT. Amino acids: CASSQTTEEKLFF.

The genes are TRBV7-9 and TRBJ1-2; D might be TRBD1 (5 bases). The germline CDR1 and CDR2 sequences are SEHNR and FQNEAQ (reference sequence). The CDR3 has 15 amino acids. V gave up 5 bases and J gave up 8 bases, with 21 bases separating them. This CDR3 reads CASSPQGGVWDGYTF. The CDR3 nucleotides are TGTGCCAGCAGCCCCCAGGGAGGGGTTTGGGACGGCTACACCTTC.

The chain carries TRBV27 and TRBJ2-7; D unclear. CDR3 length equals 13 residues. The germline V gene encodes CDR1 MNHEY and CDR2 SMNVEV (reference sequence). V lost 2 bases, J lost 5 bases, and 10 bases lay in between. CDR3 residues: CASSLVQKNEQYF. DNA of the CDR3: TGTGCCAGCAGTTTAGTTCAGAAAAACGAGCAGTACTTC.

This chain links TRBV9 with TRBJ1-5; tentative D call: TRBD1 (6 bases). The CDR3 extends over 15 amino acids. Germline CDR1 is SGDLS and CDR2 is YYNGEE. Between the trimmed V and J ends, which lost 0 bases and 3 bases, there was a span of 10 bases. The CDR3 sequence is CASSVEGDYNQPQHF. Here the CDR3 DNA reads TGTGCCAGCAGCGTAGAGGGGGACTACAATCAGCCCCAGCATTTT. Full variable domain (outside the CDR3, taken from reference TRBV9 and TRBJ1-5): DSGVTQTPKHLITATGQRVTLRCSPRSGDLSVYWYQQSLDQGLQFLIQYYNGEERAKGNILERFSAQQFPDLHSELNLSSLELGDSALYFCASSVEGDYNQPQHFGDGTRLSIL.

The V call is TRBV6-5, the J call TRBJ1-1; TRBD1 might be the D (6 bases). Germline CDR1 MNHEY, CDR2 SVGAGI. V was clipped by 0 bases and J by 4 bases, with 15 bases between them. The CDR3 sequence is 16 residues long. The CDR3 loop is CASSYSIVGGATEAFF. The CDR3 nucleotides are TGTGCCAGCAGTTACTCGATCGTGGGGGGGGCCACTGAAGCTTTCTTT.

The rearrangement links TRBV9 to TRBJ2-3, with D possibly TRBD1 on 7 matching bases. Trimming pared 0 bases from V and 4 bases from J, leaving 12 bases between. Germline CDR1 and CDR2: SGDLS and YYNGEE. CDR3 size: 15 residues. This chain's CDR3 is CASSVAQGEADTQYF. The CDR3 DNA reads as TGTGCCAGCAGCGTAGCTCAGGGGGAGGCAGATACGCAGTATTTT.

This clone was observed a few times. V usage is TRBV19 and J usage is TRBJ1-1, with TRBD1 identical over 8 bases. Germline CDR1 LNHDA, CDR2 SQIVND (reference sequence). CDR3 length equals 14 residues. After removal of 5 bases from V and 4 bases from J, the junction contained 6 bases not matched to a gene. The CDR3 region has the DNA TGTGCCAGTAGTCCTCAGGGGGCAGGCACTGAAGCTTTCTTT. This gives the protein CASSPQGAGTEAFF.

This chain links TRBV28 with TRBJ2-7; 9 bases match TRBD1. The CDR3 loop spans 12 amino acids. Germline assignment: CDR1 MDHEN and CDR2 SYDVKM. Losses at the gene ends were 8 bases for V and 5 bases for J; bases not matched to a gene: 4. The CDR3 nucleotides read TGTGCCAGCCGGGACAGGGTCCACGAGCAGTACTTC. It encodes CASRDRVHEQYF.

This clone was observed a few times. This chain uses TRBV14 with TRBJ1-3, with unresolved D. The CDR3 extends over 14 amino acids. CDR1 is SGHDN, CDR2 FVKESK, per germline. V was pared by 4 bases and J by 1 base, with 8 bases between. CDR3 residues: CASSRDMSGNTIYF. The CDR3 region has the DNA TGTGCCAGCAGCCGTGACATGTCTGGAAACACCATATATTTT.